This T cell receptor (beta chain) derives from a study of T-cell reconstitution after alpha-beta-depleted transplantation in children. Overall study findings and caveats: It was newly produced T cells that mostly accounted for T-cell counts and diversity one year after transplant. Some patients owed their high day-60 TCRbeta diversity to surviving recipient T cells and thymic progenitors.

This clonotype has at least ten counts. The antigen is unknown. It was with unique molecular identifiers that the TCRbeta library was prepared. TCRdb re-called the PCR reads with MiXCR, one entry per CDR3 protein. This sample carries some 200,000 distinct CDR3 sequences, about 6% of them seen once, and the ten largest clones take about 4.4%. V lost 0 bases and J lost 7, with 7 bases in between. Germline V lookup: CDR1 SGHDT, CDR2 YYEEEE. CDR3 length: 12 amino acids. Sequenced here: PBMCs, sampled before TCRalphabeta/CD19-depleted stem cell transplant. The TCR comes from a girl in the first two years of life with combined immunodeficiency, due to receive a stem cell transplant. The V and J genes are TRBV5-6 and TRBJ1-1; D unclear. The CDR3: CASSLVPSEAFF. DNA for the CDR3: TGTGCCAGCAGCTTGGTGCCGAGTGAAGCTTTCTTT.